What follows is one T cell receptor (beta chain) and its context. This record comes from a study of sequential checkpoint blockade in melanoma. Overall study context: Patients were randomized 1:1 to nivolumab-then-ipilimumab or ipilimumab-then-nivolumab first-line.

The CDR3 is 15 amino acids. Trimming took off 4 bases at V and 3 bases at J, with 12 bases between the two ends. CDR1 SGHDN and CDR2 FVKESK come from the germline V gene. Measured with immunoSEQ multiplex PCR; TCRdb has only the in-frame clones, and not every one. The sample includes almost 9,500 clones, about 25% of them seen just once. Treatment meaning: randomized to nivolumab then ipilimumab (arm A) or the reverse (arm B). The rearrangement uses TRBV14 and TRBJ2-2, with D uncertain. The clonotype comes from a human donor with melanoma. The sample consisted of tumor tissue (inferred from file names), taken from a patient given nivolumab and ipilimumab in sequence. In DNA, the CDR3 is TGTGCCAGCAGCCGCGCAATGGGCCACACCGGGGAGCTGTTTTTT. Translated, it gives CASSRAMGHTGELFF. Variable domain in full (rest from reference TRBV14 and TRBJ2-2): EAGVTQFPSHSVIEKGQTVTLRCDPISGHDNLYWYRRVMGKEIKFLLHFVKESKQDESGMPNNRFLAERTGGTYSTLKVQPAELEDSGVYFCASSRAMGHTGELFFGEGSRLTVL.